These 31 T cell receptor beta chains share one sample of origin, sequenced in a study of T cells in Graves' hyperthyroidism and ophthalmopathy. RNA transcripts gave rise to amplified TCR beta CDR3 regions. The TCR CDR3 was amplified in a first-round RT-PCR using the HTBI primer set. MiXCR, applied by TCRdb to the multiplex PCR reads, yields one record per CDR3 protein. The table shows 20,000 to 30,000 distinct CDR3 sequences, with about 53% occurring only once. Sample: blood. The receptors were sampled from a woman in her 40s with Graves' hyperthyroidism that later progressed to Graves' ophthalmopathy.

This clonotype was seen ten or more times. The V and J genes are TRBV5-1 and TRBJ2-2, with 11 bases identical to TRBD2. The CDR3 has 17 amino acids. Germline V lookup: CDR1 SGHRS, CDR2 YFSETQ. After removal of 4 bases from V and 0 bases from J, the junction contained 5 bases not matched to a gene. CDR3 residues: CASSGVSGRANTGELFF. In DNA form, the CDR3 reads TGCGCCAGCAGCGGCGTTAGCGGGAGGGCGAACACCGGGGAGCTGTTTTTT.

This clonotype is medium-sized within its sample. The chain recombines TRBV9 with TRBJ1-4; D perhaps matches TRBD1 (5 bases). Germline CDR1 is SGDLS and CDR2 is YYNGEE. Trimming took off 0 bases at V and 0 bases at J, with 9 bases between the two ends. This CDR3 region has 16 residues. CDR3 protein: CASSVAREATNEKLFF. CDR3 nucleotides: TGTGCCAGCAGCGTAGCCAGGGAAGCAACTAATGAAAAACTGTTTTTT. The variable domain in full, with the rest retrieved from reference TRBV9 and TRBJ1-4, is DSGVTQTPKHLITATGQRVTLRCSPRSGDLSVYWYQQSLDQGLQFLIQYYNGEERAKGNILERFSAQQFPDLHSELNLSSLELGDSALYFCASSVAREATNEKLFFGSGTQLSVL.

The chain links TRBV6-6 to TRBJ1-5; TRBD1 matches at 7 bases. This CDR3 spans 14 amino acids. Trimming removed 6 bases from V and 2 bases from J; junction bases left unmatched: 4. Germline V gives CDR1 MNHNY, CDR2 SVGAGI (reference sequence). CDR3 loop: CASRQGWGNQPQHF. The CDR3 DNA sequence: TGTGCCAGCAGACAGGGGTGGGGCAATCAGCCCCAGCATTTT.

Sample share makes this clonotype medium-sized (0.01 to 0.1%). Here the CDR3 DNA reads TGCAGCGCCGAAGGAGAGGGGCTGGGAAACACCATATATTTT. It codes for CSAEGEGLGNTIYF. The J gene is TRBJ1-3, the V gene TRBV29-1, with a possible D match to TRBD1 (5 bases). Trimming cost V 7 bases and J 4 bases, with 17 bases left between them. The CDR3 totals 14 residues. The germline gives CDR1 SQVTM, CDR2 ANQGSEA.

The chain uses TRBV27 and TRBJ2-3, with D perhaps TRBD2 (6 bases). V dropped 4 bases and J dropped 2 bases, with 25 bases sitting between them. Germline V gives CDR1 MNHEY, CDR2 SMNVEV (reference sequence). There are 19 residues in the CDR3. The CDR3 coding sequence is TGTGCCAGCAGTTCCAAAGGCGGTGGGGGGAGGAGTATCACAGATACGCAGTATTTT. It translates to CASSSKGGGGRSITDTQYF.

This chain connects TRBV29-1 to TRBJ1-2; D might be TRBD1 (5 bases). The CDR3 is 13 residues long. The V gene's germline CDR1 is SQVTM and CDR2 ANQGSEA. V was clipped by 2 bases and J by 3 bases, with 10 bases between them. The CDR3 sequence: CSVETTDYYGYTF. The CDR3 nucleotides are TGCAGCGTTGAAACGACAGACTACTATGGCTACACCTTC.

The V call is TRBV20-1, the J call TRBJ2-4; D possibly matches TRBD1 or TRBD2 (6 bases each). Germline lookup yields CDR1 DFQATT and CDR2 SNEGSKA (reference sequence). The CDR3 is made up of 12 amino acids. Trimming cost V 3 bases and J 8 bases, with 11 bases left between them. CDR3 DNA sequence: TGCAGTGCTAGGGGGGGCAAGGACATTCAGTACTTC. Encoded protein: CSARGGKDIQYF.

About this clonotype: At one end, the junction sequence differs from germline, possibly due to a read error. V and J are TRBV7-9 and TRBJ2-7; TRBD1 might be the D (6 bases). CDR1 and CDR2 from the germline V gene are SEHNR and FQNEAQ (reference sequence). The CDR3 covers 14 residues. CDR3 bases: TGTGTCAGCAGCCCCGACAGGCCTTCCTACGAGCAGTACTTC. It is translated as CVSSPDRPSYEQYF.

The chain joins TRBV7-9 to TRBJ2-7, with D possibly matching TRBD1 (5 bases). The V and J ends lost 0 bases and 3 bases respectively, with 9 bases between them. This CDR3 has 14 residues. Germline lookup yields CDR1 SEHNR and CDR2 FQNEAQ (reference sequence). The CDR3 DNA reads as TGTGCCAGCAGCTTAGCGGGGCAACACTACGAGCAGTACTTC. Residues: CASSLAGQHYEQYF.

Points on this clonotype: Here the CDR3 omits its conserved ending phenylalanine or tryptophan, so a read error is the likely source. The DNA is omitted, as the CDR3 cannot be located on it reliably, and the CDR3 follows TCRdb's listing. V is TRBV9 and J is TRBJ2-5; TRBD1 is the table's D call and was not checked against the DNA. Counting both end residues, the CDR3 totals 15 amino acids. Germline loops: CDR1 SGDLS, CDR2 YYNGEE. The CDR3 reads CASSVGQGVRETQHL.

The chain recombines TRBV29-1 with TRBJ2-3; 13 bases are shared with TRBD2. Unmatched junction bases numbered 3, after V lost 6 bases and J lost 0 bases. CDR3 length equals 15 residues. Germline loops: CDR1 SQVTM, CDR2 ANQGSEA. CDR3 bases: TGCAGCGTGACTAGCGGGGGGACTAGCACAGATACGCAGTATTTT. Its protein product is CSVTSGGTSTDTQYF.

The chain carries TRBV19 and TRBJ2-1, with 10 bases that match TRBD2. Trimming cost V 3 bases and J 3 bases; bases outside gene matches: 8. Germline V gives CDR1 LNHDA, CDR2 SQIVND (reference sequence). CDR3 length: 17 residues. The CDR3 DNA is TGTGCCAGTAGTATGCGGAGTCTAGCGGGAGTCTACAATGAGCAGTTCTTC. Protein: CASSMRSLAGVYNEQFF. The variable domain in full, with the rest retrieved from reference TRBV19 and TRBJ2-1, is DGGITQSPKYLFRKEGQNVTLSCEQNLNHDAMYWYRQDPGQGLRLIYYSQIVNDFQKGDIAEGYSVSREKKESFPLTVTSAQKNPTAFYLCASSMRSLAGVYNEQFFGPGTRLTVL.

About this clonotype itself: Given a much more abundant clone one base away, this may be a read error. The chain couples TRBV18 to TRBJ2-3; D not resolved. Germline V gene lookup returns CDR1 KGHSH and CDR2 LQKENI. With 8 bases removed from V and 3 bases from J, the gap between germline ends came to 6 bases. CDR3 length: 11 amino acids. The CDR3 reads CASTRTDTQYF. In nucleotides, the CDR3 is TGTGCCAGCACACGGACAGATACGCAGTATTTT. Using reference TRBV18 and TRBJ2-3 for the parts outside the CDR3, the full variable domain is NAGVMQNPRHLVRRRGQEARLRCSPMKGHSHVYWYRQLPEEGLKFMVYLQKENIIDESGMPKERFSAEFPKEGPSILRIQQVVRGDSAAYFCASTRTDTQYFGPGTRLTVL.

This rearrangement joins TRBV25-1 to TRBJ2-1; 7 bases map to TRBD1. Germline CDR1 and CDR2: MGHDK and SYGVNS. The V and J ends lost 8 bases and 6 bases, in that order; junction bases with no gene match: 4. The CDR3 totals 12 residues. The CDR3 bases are TGTGCCAGCTTAACAGGGGTCAATGAGCAGTTCTTC. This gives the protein CASLTGVNEQFF.

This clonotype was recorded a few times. CDR3 region: CATSRESSGNTIYF. CDR3 coding DNA: TGTGCCACCAGCAGAGAAAGCTCTGGAAACACCATATATTTT. The rearrangement links TRBV15 to TRBJ1-3; the D is unclear. V was clipped by 0 bases and J by 0 bases, with 3 bases between them. The CDR3 sequence is 14 residues long. Germline V lookup: CDR1 LNHNV, CDR2 YYDKDF (reference sequence). Based on the CDR3 plus reference TRBV15 and TRBJ1-3, the full variable domain is DAMVIQNPRYQVTQFGKPVTLSCSQTLNHNVMYWYQQKSSQAPKLLFHYYDKDFNNEADTPDNFQSRRPNTSFCFLDIRSPGLGDTAMYLCATSRESSGNTIYFGEGSWLTVV.

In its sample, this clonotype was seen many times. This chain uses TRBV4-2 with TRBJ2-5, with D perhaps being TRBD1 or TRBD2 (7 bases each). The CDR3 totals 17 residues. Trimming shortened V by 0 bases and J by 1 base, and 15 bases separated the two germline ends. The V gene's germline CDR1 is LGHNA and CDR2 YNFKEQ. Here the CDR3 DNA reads TGTGCCAGCAGCCAAGAACCCCAGGGGGGGGGCCAAGAGACCCAGTACTTC. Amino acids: CASSQEPQGGGQETQYF.

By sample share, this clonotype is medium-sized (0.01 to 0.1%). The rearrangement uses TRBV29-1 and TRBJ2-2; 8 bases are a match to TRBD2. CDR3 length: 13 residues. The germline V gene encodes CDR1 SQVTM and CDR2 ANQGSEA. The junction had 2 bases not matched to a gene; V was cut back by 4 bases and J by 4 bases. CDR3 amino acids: CSVVLAGTGELFF. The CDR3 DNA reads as TGCAGCGTTGTGCTAGCGGGCACCGGGGAGCTGTTTTTT.

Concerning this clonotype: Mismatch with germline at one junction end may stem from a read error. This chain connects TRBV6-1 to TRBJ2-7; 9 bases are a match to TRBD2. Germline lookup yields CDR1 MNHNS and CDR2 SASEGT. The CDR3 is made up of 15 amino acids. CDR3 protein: CANSQIAGDPYEQYF. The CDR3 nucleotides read TGTGCCAACAGTCAAATAGCGGGAGACCCCTACGAGCAGTACTTC.

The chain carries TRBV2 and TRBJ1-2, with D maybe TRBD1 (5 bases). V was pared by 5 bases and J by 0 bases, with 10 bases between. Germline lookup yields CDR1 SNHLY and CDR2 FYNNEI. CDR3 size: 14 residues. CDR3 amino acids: CASSRAGPNYGYTF. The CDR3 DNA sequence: TGTGCCAGCAGTAGGGCAGGGCCTAACTATGGCTACACCTTC. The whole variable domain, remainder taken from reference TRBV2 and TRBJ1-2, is EPEVTQTPSHQVTQMGQEVILRCVPISNHLYFYWYRQILGQKVEFLVSFYNNEISEKSEIFDDQFSVERPDGSNFTLKIRSTKLEDSAMYFCASSRAGPNYGYTFGSGTRLTVV.

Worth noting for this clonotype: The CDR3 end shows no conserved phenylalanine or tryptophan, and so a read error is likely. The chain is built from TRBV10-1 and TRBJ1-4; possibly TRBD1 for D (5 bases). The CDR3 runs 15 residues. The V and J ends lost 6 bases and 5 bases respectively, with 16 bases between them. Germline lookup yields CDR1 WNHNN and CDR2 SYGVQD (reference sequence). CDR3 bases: TGCGCCAGCAGCGAAGGGTCGGCAGGGAATGAAAAACTGTTTTAT. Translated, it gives CASSEGSAGNEKLFY.

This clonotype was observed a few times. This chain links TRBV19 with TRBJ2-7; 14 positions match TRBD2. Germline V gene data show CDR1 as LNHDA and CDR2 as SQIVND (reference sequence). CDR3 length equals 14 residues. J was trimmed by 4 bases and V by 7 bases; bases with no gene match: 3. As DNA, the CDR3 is TGTGCCAGTAACGGGACTAGCGGGAGTTACGAGCAGTACTTC. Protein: CASNGTSGSYEQYF.

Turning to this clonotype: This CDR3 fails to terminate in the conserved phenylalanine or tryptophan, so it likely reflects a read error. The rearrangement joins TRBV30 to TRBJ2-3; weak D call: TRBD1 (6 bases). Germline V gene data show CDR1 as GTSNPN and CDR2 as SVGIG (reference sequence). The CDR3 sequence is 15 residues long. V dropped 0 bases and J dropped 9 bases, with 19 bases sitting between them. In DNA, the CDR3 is TGTGCCTGGAGTGTAGGGGGAATGAGGACAGCAACGCAGTATTCT. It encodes CAWSVGGMRTATQYS.

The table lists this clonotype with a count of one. The CDR3 nucleotides read TGTGCCAGTAGTTTCCAACTGGGGACCCAGTACTTC. As protein: CASSFQLGTQYF. This chain connects TRBV19 to TRBJ2-5; unclear D gene. Germline V gene data show CDR1 as LNHDA and CDR2 as SQIVND (reference sequence). V was shortened by 5 bases and J by 7 bases, with 11 bases between the two germline ends. The CDR3 sequence is 12 residues long.

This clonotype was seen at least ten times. The CDR3 sequence is CASSHQNSPLHF. The CDR3 DNA reads as TGTGCCAGCAGCCATCAAAATTCACCCCTCCACTTT. The chain has TRBV3-1 and TRBJ1-6, with unresolved D. V was shortened by 3 bases and J by 7 bases, with 4 bases between the two germline ends. The germline V gene encodes CDR1 LGHDT and CDR2 YNNKEL (reference sequence). This CDR3 is built from 12 residues.

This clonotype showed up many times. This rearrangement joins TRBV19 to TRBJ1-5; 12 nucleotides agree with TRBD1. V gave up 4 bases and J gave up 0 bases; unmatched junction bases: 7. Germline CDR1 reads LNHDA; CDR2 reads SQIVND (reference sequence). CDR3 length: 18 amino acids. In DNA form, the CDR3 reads TGTGCCAGTAGTAGGGACAGGGGGCGAAGGGATAGCAATCAGCCCCAGCATTTT. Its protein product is CASSRDRGRRDSNQPQHF.

Here the CDR3 reads CSAMRKRERYEQYF. In DNA form, the CDR3 reads TGCAGTGCTATGCGTAAACGGGAGCGGTACGAGCAGTACTTC. The chain couples TRBV20-1 to TRBJ2-7; the D gene is possibly TRBD2 (6 bases). Germline CDR1 reads DFQATT; CDR2 reads SNEGSKA (reference sequence). The CDR3 loop spans 14 amino acids. V gave up 4 bases and J gave up 4 bases, with 17 bases separating them.

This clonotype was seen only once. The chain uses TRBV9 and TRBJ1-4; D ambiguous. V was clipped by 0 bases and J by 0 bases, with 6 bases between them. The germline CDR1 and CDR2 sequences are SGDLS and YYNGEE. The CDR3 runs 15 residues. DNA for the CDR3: TGTGCCAGCAGCGTAGGAGGAGCAACTAATGAAAAACTGTTTTTT. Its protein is CASSVGGATNEKLFF.

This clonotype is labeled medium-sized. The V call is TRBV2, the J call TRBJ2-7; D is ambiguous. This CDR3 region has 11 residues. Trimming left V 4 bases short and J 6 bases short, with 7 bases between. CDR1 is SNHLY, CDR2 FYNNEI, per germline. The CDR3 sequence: CASSGQSEQYF. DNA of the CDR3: TGTGCCAGCAGTGGGCAGTCCGAGCAGTACTTC.

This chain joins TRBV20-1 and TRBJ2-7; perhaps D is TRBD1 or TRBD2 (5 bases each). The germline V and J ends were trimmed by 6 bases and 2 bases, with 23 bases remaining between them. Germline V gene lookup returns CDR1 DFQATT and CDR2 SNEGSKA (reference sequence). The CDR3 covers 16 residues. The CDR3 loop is CSAVPGARERAYEQYF. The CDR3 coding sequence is TGCAGTGCCGTCCCCGGGGCCCGGGAAAGGGCCTACGAGCAGTACTTC.

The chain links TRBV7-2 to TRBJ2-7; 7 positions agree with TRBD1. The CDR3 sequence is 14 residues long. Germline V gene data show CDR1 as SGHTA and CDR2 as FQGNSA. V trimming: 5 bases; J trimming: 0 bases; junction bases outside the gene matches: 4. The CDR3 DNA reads TGTGCCAGCAGCACACAGGGGAGCTCCTACGAGCAGTACTTC. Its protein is CASSTQGSSYEQYF. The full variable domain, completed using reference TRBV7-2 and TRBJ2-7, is GAGVSQSPSNKVTEKGKDVELRCDPISGHTALYWYRQSLGQGLEFLIYFQGNSAPDKSGLPSDRFSAERTGGSVSTLTIQRTQQEDSAVYLCASSTQGSSYEQYFGPGTRLTVT.

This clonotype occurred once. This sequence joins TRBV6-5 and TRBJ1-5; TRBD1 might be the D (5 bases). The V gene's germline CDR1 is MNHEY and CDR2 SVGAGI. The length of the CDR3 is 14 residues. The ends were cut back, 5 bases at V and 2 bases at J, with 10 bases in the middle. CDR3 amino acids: CASSGQGGNQPQHF. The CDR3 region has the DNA TGTGCCAGCAGTGGACAAGGGGGCAATCAGCCCCAGCATTTT.